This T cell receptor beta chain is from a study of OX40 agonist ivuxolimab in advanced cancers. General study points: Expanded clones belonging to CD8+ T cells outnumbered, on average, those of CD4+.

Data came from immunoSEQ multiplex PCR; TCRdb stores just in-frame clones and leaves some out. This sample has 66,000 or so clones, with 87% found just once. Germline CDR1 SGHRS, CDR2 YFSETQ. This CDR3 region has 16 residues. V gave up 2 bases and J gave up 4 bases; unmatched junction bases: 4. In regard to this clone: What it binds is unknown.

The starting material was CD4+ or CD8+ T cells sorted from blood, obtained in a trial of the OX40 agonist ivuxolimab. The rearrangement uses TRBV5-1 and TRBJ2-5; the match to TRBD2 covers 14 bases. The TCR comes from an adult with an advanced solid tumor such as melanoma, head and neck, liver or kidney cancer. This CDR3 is CASSFGLAGGPETQYF. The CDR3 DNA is TGCGCCAGCAGCTTCGGACTAGCGGGGGGCCCAGAGACCCAGTACTTC.